Listed here are 23 T cell receptor beta chains from one sample, sequenced in a study of blood T cell repertoires in COVID-19. Sequencing used immunoSEQ multiplex PCR; TCRdb keeps in-frame clones, though not all of them. The sample lists roughly 160,000 clones, roughly 85% occurring once. Sequenced sample: peripheral blood. The receptor set was obtained from a woman in her fifties or sixties with COVID-19, enrolled during active disease.

This CDR3 is CASSPPSVNTEAFF. CDR3 nucleotides: TGTGCCAGCAGTCCCCCTTCGGTGAACACTGAAGCTTTCTTT. This sequence joins TRBV6-6 and TRBJ1-1; D gene ambiguous. CDR1 MNHNY and CDR2 SVGAGI come from the germline V gene (reference sequence). V lost 5 bases and J lost 0, with 10 bases in between. The CDR3 totals 14 residues.

The V gene is TRBV10-3, the J gene TRBJ1-3; 9 nucleotides match TRBD1. The CDR3 totals 16 residues. CDR1 and CDR2 from the germline V gene are ENHRY and SYGVKD. The V gene end was trimmed by 4 bases and the J gene end by 2 bases; junction bases not matched to a gene: 6. CDR3 in amino acids: CAISALGQGTGNTIYF. The DNA of the CDR3 is TGTGCCATCAGTGCTTTGGGACAGGGTACTGGAAACACCATATATTTT.

This clone showed up just once. The chain has TRBV12-3 or TRBV12-4 and TRBJ2-6; the D gene is possibly TRBD1 (5 bases). CDR3 length equals 13 residues. V lost 6 bases to trimming and J lost 4 bases, with 7 bases between them. The CDR3 here is CASSRTGANVLTF. CDR3 bases: TGTGCCAGCAGCAGGACAGGGGCCAACGTCCTGACTTTC.

This chain's CDR3 is CASGQGAQDTQYF. CDR3 nucleotide sequence: TGTGCTAGTGGTCAGGGGGCGCAGGATACGCAGTATTTT. The V gene is TRBV12-5, the J gene TRBJ2-3; the match to TRBD1 covers 8 bases. Germline V gene data show CDR1 as LGHNT and CDR2 as FRNRAP. This CDR3 spans 13 amino acids. J gave up 6 bases and V 5 bases, and 4 bases lay outside the gene matches.

This clone was seen a single time. The genes are TRBV19 and TRBJ2-3; 7 nucleotides align to TRBD2. V lost 4 bases and J lost 8; bases outside the gene matches: 3. Germline values: CDR1 LNHDA, CDR2 SQIVND (reference sequence). The CDR3 runs 12 residues. CDR3 in amino acids: CASSTTGGTQYF. The CDR3, as DNA: TGTGCCAGTAGTACAACGGGGGGTACGCAGTATTTT.

The chain joins TRBV9 to TRBJ2-1; 9 bases are shared with TRBD1. Trimming took 0 bases from V and 10 from J; bases not matched to a gene: 5. Per the germline V gene, CDR1 is SGDLS and CDR2 is YYNGEE. The CDR3 runs to 14 residues. The CDR3 region is CASSVGTGASEQFF. The CDR3 DNA sequence: TGTGCCAGCAGCGTAGGGACAGGGGCCTCAGAGCAGTTCTTC. Using reference TRBV9 and TRBJ2-1 for the parts outside the CDR3, the full variable domain is DSGVTQTPKHLITATGQRVTLRCSPRSGDLSVYWYQQSLDQGLQFLIQYYNGEERAKGNILERFSAQQFPDLHSELNLSSLELGDSALYFCASSVGTGASEQFFGPGTRLTVL.

J is TRBJ2-1 and V is TRBV7-6; 10 bases agree with TRBD2. V was pared by 1 base and J by 0 bases, with 6 bases of the junction left unmatched. The CDR3 is made up of 18 amino acids. Germline CDR1 is SGHVS and CDR2 is FNYEAQ. The CDR3 nucleotides are TGTGCCAGCAGCTTAGTTCTAGCGGGGGACCGCTCCTACAATGAGCAGTTCTTC. It codes for CASSLVLAGDRSYNEQFF.

V and J are TRBV20-1 and TRBJ1-1; tentative D call: TRBD1 (6 bases). This CDR3 has 13 amino acids. Germline V CDR1 and CDR2: DFQATT, SNEGSKA (reference sequence). V was pared by 3 bases and J by 5 bases, with 13 bases between. The CDR3 region is CSASSTGRTEAFF. The CDR3 region has the DNA TGCAGTGCTAGTAGCACAGGGCGGACTGAAGCTTTCTTT.

The chain is built from TRBV6-5 and TRBJ1-4; tentative D call: TRBD1 (6 bases). V was pared by 7 bases and J by 8 bases, with 20 bases between. The CDR3 length is 15 residues. Germline V gene data show CDR1 as MNHEY and CDR2 as SVGAGI. CDR3 coding DNA: TGTGCCAGCACCCTCCTCCCGGACAGCCGGGAAAAACTGTTTTTT. Its translation: CASTLLPDSREKLFF.

V usage is TRBV5-1 and J usage is TRBJ1-1, with unresolved D. The V end lost 7 bases, the J end lost 1 base, and 14 bases lay between the germline ends. Germline values: CDR1 SGHRS, CDR2 YFSETQ. The CDR3 consists of 14 residues. The CDR3 DNA reads TGCGCCAGCGACCTCGGGGAAGGGAACACTGAAGCTTTCTTT. Its translation is CASDLGEGNTEAFF.

This rearrangement joins TRBV6-6 to TRBJ1-2; perhaps TRBD1 as D (6 bases). The CDR3 is 15 amino acids. Germline CDR1 is MNHNY and CDR2 is SVGAGI (reference sequence). V was cut by 0 bases and J by 13 bases, with 21 bases left in between. CDR3 sequence reads: CASSYSFGDKVPSTF. CDR3 sequence (DNA): TGTGCCAGCAGTTACTCATTCGGGGACAAGGTCCCCAGCACCTTC.

The chain links TRBV24-1 to TRBJ2-2; weak D call: TRBD2 (5 bases). CDR3 length: 15 residues. The ends were cut back, 3 bases at V and 0 bases at J, with 7 bases in the middle. Germline-derived CDR1 and CDR2 are KGHDR and SFDVKD. The CDR3 region has the DNA TGTGCCACCAGTGATGCCGGGGCGAACACCGGGGAGCTGTTTTTT. Amino acid sequence: CATSDAGANTGELFF.

This clone showed up just once. The chain joins TRBV3-1 (or the pseudogene TRBV3-2) to TRBJ1-4; 9 bases fit TRBD1. Germline V gene sequence: CDR1 LGHDT, CDR2 YNNKEL (reference sequence). With 4 bases clipped from V and 8 bases from J, the junction kept 5 bases outside the gene matches. This CDR3 comprises 14 residues. The CDR3 sequence is CASSLGTGKEKLFF. The CDR3 DNA follows: TGTGCCAGCAGCCTCGGGACAGGGAAAGAAAAACTGTTTTTT.

This clone was counted once. The chain couples TRBV5-1 to TRBJ2-5, with 9 positions matching TRBD1. The CDR3 extends over 14 amino acids. The V gene's germline CDR1 is SGHRS and CDR2 YFSETQ. The J segment lost 2 bases and the V segment lost 5 bases, leaving 4 bases of the junction unmatched. The CDR3 bases are TGCGCCAGCAGTCTAGGACAGGGGCAAGAGACCCAGTACTTC. Protein sequence: CASSLGQGQETQYF. Full variable domain (rest looked up from reference TRBV5-1 and TRBJ2-5): KAGVTQTPRYLIKTRGQQVTLSCSPISGHRSVSWYQQTPGQGLQFLFEYFSETQRNKGNFPGRFSGRQFSNSRSEMNVSTLELGDSALYLCASSLGQGQETQYFGPGTRLLVL.

The V gene is TRBV6-5, the J gene TRBJ2-3, with TRBD2 matching 10 bases. The CDR3 is 15 amino acids. The V gene's germline CDR1 is MNHEY and CDR2 SVGAGI. After removal of 7 bases from V and 5 bases from J, the junction contained 9 bases not matched to a gene. The DNA for the CDR3 is TGTGCCAGCATCTCGCAGCGGGGGGGCGAAGATACGCAGTATTTT. This gives the protein CASISQRGGEDTQYF.

A word on this clone: In the same sample, other DNA sequences code for this CDR3. The chain carries TRBV5-4 and TRBJ2-5, with D possibly being TRBD2 (7 bases). The CDR3 is 14 residues long. V was cut by 3 bases and J by 5 bases, with 14 bases left in between. CDR1 is SGHNT and CDR2 is YYREEE in the germline V gene (reference sequence). CDR3 protein: CASSSPTGGETQYF. The CDR3 nucleotides read TGTGCCAGCAGCTCCCCAACGGGGGGCGAGACCCAGTACTTC.

V and J are TRBV6-5 and TRBJ2-3, with a weak D call TRBD1 (5 bases). V was clipped by 2 bases and J by 0 bases, with 12 bases between them. This CDR3 contains 16 residues. Germline CDR1 is MNHEY and CDR2 is SVGAGI. This CDR3 reads CASSYRRQTSTDTQYF. Written as DNA, the CDR3 is TGTGCCAGCAGTTACCGAAGACAGACTAGCACAGATACGCAGTATTTT.

J is TRBJ2-6 and V is TRBV7-3; D call uncertain. Germline values: CDR1 SGHTA, CDR2 FQGTGA. The CDR3 contains 17 residues. V was cut by 2 bases and J by 0 bases, with 11 bases left in between. This CDR3 reads CASSLVDTLSGANVLTF. CDR3 DNA sequence: TGTGCCAGCAGCTTAGTCGACACCCTCTCTGGGGCCAACGTCCTGACTTTC. The full variable domain, rest sourced from reference TRBV7-3 and TRBJ2-6, is GAGVSQTPSNKVTEKGKYVELRCDPISGHTALYWYRQSLGQGPEFLIYFQGTGAADDSGLPNDRFFAVRPEGSVSTLKIQRTERGDSAVYLCASSLVDTLSGANVLTFGAGSRLTVL.

The chain uses TRBV27 and TRBJ2-3, with D possibly TRBD2 on 6 matching bases. Germline V gene sequence: CDR1 MNHEY, CDR2 SMNVEV (reference sequence). The CDR3 extends over 15 amino acids. The ends were cut back, 2 bases at V and 4 bases at J, with 13 bases in the middle. In nucleotides, the CDR3 is TGTGCCAGCAGTTTAAGGCAGGGAGGCGCAGATACGCAGTATTTT. Protein product: CASSLRQGGADTQYF.

The chain links TRBV3-1 (or the pseudogene TRBV3-2) to TRBJ2-5; the match to TRBD2 covers 11 bases. The CDR3 extends over 14 amino acids. The germline V gene encodes CDR1 LGHDT and CDR2 YNNKEL (reference sequence). The V segment lost 4 bases and the J segment 3 bases; nucleotides outside the gene matches: 1. DNA for the CDR3: TGTGCCAGCAGCCGTAGCGGGGGGGAAGAGACCCAGTACTTC. Translation: CASSRSGGEETQYF.

This clone was seen a single time. CDR3 loop: CASSEQGAREKLFF. In DNA form, the CDR3 reads TGTGCCAGTAGTGAGCAGGGGGCCAGGGAAAAACTGTTTTTT. V is TRBV19 and J is TRBJ1-4; 8 positions match TRBD1. CDR1 is LNHDA, CDR2 SQIVND, per germline (reference sequence). The junction had 7 bases not matched to a gene; V was cut back by 5 bases and J by 8 bases. The CDR3 is 14 residues long.

The gene calls are TRBV2 and TRBJ1-4; D gene uncertain. Germline V gives CDR1 SNHLY, CDR2 FYNNEI. V shed 4 bases and J shed 0 bases, with 6 bases lying between them. This CDR3 region has 14 residues. CDR3 bases: TGTGCCAGCAGTGCCGGGGCAACTAATGAAAAACTGTTTTTT. Protein sequence: CASSAGATNEKLFF.

The chain employs TRBV5-4 and TRBJ2-7; D possibly corresponds to TRBD1 (5 bases). V was pared by 4 bases and J by 0 bases, with 14 bases between. There are 15 residues in the CDR3. The germline V gene encodes CDR1 SGHNT and CDR2 YYREEE (reference sequence). The CDR3 loop reads CASSQQLGDSYEQYF. The CDR3 DNA reads TGTGCCAGCAGCCAACAATTAGGGGACTCCTACGAGCAGTACTTC.